This TCR beta chain came from a study of molecular identifiers for immune sequencing clone quantification. This clonotype was detected ten times or more. TCRdb passed the PCR reads through MiXCR, listing each CDR3 protein once. This table has 60,000 to 75,000 distinct CDR3 sequences, around 20% appearing once. The V gene's germline CDR1 is SEHNR and CDR2 FQNEAQ (reference sequence). The trim removed 5 bases at V and 3 bases at J, leaving 11 bases unmatched. The CDR3 sequence is 18 residues long. The sample consisted of naive CD8+ T cells from blood, with Jurkat cell RNA spiked in. As to subset: FACS-sorted CD8+CD4-CCR7+CD45RA+ naive T cells. The V call is TRBV7-9, the J call TRBJ2-3, with 13 nucleotides matching TRBD2. The source of this sequence is a human donor in good health. Some libraries in this study had Jurkat cell RNA spiked in. CDR3 nucleotides: TGTGCCAGCAGCCTACTAGCGGGAGGGCCCGGGCTAACAGATACGCAGTATTTT. Translating it yields CASSLLAGGPGLTDTQYF.